The clone carrying this TCR beta chain turned up a few times. The antigen is unknown. This entry is derived from a study of T cell repertoires in cytomegalovirus infection. TCRdb called the reads again in MiXCR, with one record for every CDR3 protein. This sample has some 940,000 distinct CDR3 sequences; approximately 31% occur once, and the top ten carry over 12%. V was pared by 3 bases and J by 5 bases, with 3 bases of the junction left unmatched. Germline V gene lookup returns CDR1 KGHSH and CDR2 LQKENI. CDR3 length equals 13 residues. This TCR was recovered from a human donor in good health (CMV status not recorded). Some clones in this sample may be carry-over from other donors' samples. The source material was cultured CD8+ T cells from PBMCs, sampled from culture after CMV antigen stimulation. The chain recombines TRBV18 with TRBJ2-7; 8 nucleotides line up with TRBD2. The CDR3 DNA sequence: TGTGCCAGCTCACCTACGGGAGGGAACGAGCAGTACGTC. Translating it yields CASSPTGGNEQYV.